Presented here are 21 T cell receptor beta chains from one specimen sequenced in a study of regulatory T cells in long-lasting Graves disease. Noted time point: newly diagnosed GD, antithyroid drugs for less than 3 months. Scientists built the TCR library using RNA that was extracted from PBMCs. Construction of the TCR beta libraries employed iRepertoire HTBI primers in conjunction with Arm-PCR of CDR3 regions. TCRdb re-called the multiplex PCR reads through MiXCR, storing one row per CDR3 protein. The sample holds around 400,000 distinct CDR3 sequences, 15% to 19% seen once. This sample comprised peripheral blood mononuclear cells (PBMCs), obtained at new diagnosis, from a patient treated with antithyroid drugs. These receptor sequences come from a female donor with Graves disease.

This clonotype occurred many times. V usage is TRBV6-4 and J usage is TRBJ1-3; maybe TRBD1 (6 bases). The CDR3 covers 16 residues. Germline V gene sequence: CDR1 MRHNA, CDR2 SNTAGT. With 7 bases removed from V and 0 bases from J, the gap between germline ends came to 16 bases. The DNA of the CDR3 is TGTGCCAGCAATCTGGGACACTCGAACTCTGGAAACACCATATATTTT. Translated, it gives CASNLGHSNSGNTIYF.

This clonotype was seen only a few times. This sequence joins TRBV19 and TRBJ2-3; D unclear. V lost 6 bases to trimming and J lost 5 bases, with 21 bases between them. The length of the CDR3 is 16 residues. Germline CDR1 is LNHDA and CDR2 is SQIVND (reference sequence). CDR3 amino acids: CASSYLSGPRGDTQYF. The CDR3 DNA sequence: TGTGCCAGTAGCTATCTAAGTGGCCCCCGCGGAGATACGCAGTATTTT.

At least ten counts were recorded for this clonotype. This chain links TRBV15 with TRBJ1-4; D not resolved. Germline CDR1 reads LNHNV; CDR2 reads YYDKDF (reference sequence). The germline V and J ends were trimmed by 0 bases and 5 bases, with 4 bases remaining between them. This CDR3 has 13 residues. The CDR3 region has the DNA TGTGCCACCAGCAGAGATGGGAATGAAAAACTGTTTTTT. It encodes CATSRDGNEKLFF.

The chain combines TRBV12-3 or TRBV12-4 with TRBJ2-2; D is undetermined. This CDR3 is 11 amino acids long. The V end lost 5 bases, the J end lost 7 bases, and 5 bases lay between the germline ends. The chain's CDR3 is CASSLNGELFF. The CDR3 nucleotides are TGTGCCAGCAGTCTGAACGGGGAGCTGTTTTTT.

The chain uses TRBV6-1 and TRBJ2-2; 7 nucleotides line up with TRBD1. The ends lost 7 bases at V and 4 bases at J; junction bases unmatched: 24. Per germline, CDR1 MNHNS and CDR2 SASEGT. CDR3 length: 20 residues. DNA of the CDR3: TGTGCCAGCACCCAGACCCCCGGCACGAACAGGGGAAGAGGCACCGGGGAGCTGTTTTTT. Translation gives CASTQTPGTNRGRGTGELFF.

This clonotype came up a few times. The gene calls are TRBV20-1 and TRBJ2-3; 7 nucleotides match TRBD1. The germline V gene encodes CDR1 DFQATT and CDR2 SNEGSKA (reference sequence). Germline trimming cut 5 bases from V and 5 bases from J; bases unmatched to any gene: 7. This CDR3 contains 13 residues. The CDR3 loop reads CSALDRAGDTQYF. DNA for the CDR3: TGCAGTGCTCTTGACAGGGCGGGAGATACGCAGTATTTT.

This clonotype was detected ten times or more. The V call is TRBV27, the J call TRBJ1-1, with unresolved D. The ends were cut back, 7 bases at V and 1 base at J, with 10 bases in the middle. The CDR3 sequence is 13 residues long. The germline V gene encodes CDR1 MNHEY and CDR2 SMNVEV (reference sequence). The CDR3 protein is CASNEGRNTEAFF. Here the CDR3 DNA reads TGTGCCAGCAATGAAGGGCGGAACACTGAAGCTTTCTTT.

This clonotype came up a few times. CDR3 residues: CASSSPEVSYEQYF. The CDR3 DNA reads as TGTGCCAGCAGCTCTCCGGAGGTCTCCTACGAGCAGTACTTC. The chain employs TRBV6-2 or TRBV6-3 and TRBJ2-7, with a tentative D call TRBD2 (5 bases). This CDR3 has 14 residues. Trimming stripped 6 bases from V and 0 bases from J, with 12 bases between. Germline V gene lookup returns CDR1 MNHEY and CDR2 SVGEGT.

This clonotype was counted only a few times. The V call is TRBV20-1, the J call TRBJ1-1; D perhaps matches TRBD1 (5 bases). The CDR3 loop spans 14 amino acids. The germline V gene has CDR1 DFQATT and CDR2 SNEGSKA (reference sequence). V was clipped by 1 base and J by 10 bases, with 19 bases between them. Here the CDR3 reads CSARGVHPDQGAFF. The CDR3 coding sequence is TGCAGTGCTAGAGGGGTGCACCCGGACCAGGGAGCTTTCTTT.

This clonotype was seen at least ten times. The chain recombines TRBV7-3 with TRBJ2-5; 7 nucleotides align to TRBD1. Per the germline V gene, CDR1 is SGHTA and CDR2 is FQGTGA. CDR3 length: 16 amino acids. V trimming: 4 bases; J trimming: 0 bases; junction bases outside the gene matches: 8. In nucleotides, the CDR3 is TGTGCCAGCAGCTCCGCGACAGGGTCGGACCAAGAGACCCAGTACTTC. Translating gives CASSSATGSDQETQYF.

This clonotype came up many times. V usage is TRBV20-1 and J usage is TRBJ1-3; 9 positions agree with TRBD1. The J segment lost 1 base and the V segment lost 1 base, leaving 11 bases of the junction unmatched. Per germline, CDR1 DFQATT and CDR2 SNEGSKA (reference sequence). The CDR3 has 18 residues. The CDR3 loop reads CSARVFRTGVRSGNTIYF. The CDR3 DNA reads as TGCAGTGCTAGAGTTTTTCGGACAGGGGTGCGGTCTGGAAACACCATATATTTT.

Only a few counts were recorded for this clonotype. This chain joins TRBV4-1 and TRBJ1-6; D is possibly TRBD1 (6 bases). Germline assignment: CDR1 MGHRA and CDR2 YSYEKL. The V end lost 0 bases, the J end lost 0 bases, and 15 bases lay between the germline ends. This CDR3 contains 19 residues. CDR3 in DNA: TGCGCCAGCAGCCAAGATCCGGGACAAGCTTACTCCTATAATTCACCCCTCCACTTT. Encoded protein: CASSQDPGQAYSYNSPLHF.

In this sample, this clonotype turned up many times. The CDR3 region has the DNA TGTGCCAGCAGCCAGCGGGGGAGACTAGTCTACAATGAGCAGTTCTTC. Protein sequence: CASSQRGRLVYNEQFF. The chain combines TRBV11-3 with TRBJ2-1; 8 positions agree with TRBD2. The CDR3 loop spans 16 amino acids. V shed 5 bases and J 3 bases; nucleotides not matched to a gene: 9. Germline loops: CDR1 SGHNT, CDR2 YENEEA. The full variable domain, with the rest looked up from reference TRBV11-3 and TRBJ2-1, is EAGVVQSPRYKIIEKKQPVAFWCNPISGHNTLYWYLQNLGQGPELLIRYENEEAVDDSQLPKDRFSAERLKGVDSTLKIQPAELGDSAVYLCASSQRGRLVYNEQFFGPGTRLTVL.

This clonotype was found many times. The rearrangement uses TRBV5-1 and TRBJ1-1, with 10 bases identical to TRBD1. This CDR3 is 14 amino acids long. The trim removed 8 bases at V and 4 bases at J, leaving 8 bases unmatched. From germline, CDR1 is SGHRS and CDR2 YFSETQ. CDR3 sequence: CASRQGALSTEAFF. The CDR3 coding sequence is TGCGCCAGTCGACAGGGGGCCTTGAGCACTGAAGCTTTCTTT.

This clonotype appeared a few times. The V gene is TRBV11-3, the J gene TRBJ2-3; 14 bases match TRBD2. This CDR3 comprises 17 residues. The V and J ends lost 4 bases and 2 bases, in that order; junction bases with no gene match: 5. Germline CDR1 SGHNT, CDR2 YENEEA. The DNA of the CDR3 is TGTGCCAGCAGCTGGGGACTAGCGGGAGCCAACACAGATACGCAGTATTTT. Amino acid sequence: CASSWGLAGANTDTQYF.

This clonotype was counted at least ten times. This chain uses TRBV7-8 with TRBJ2-5, with D possibly matching TRBD2 (5 bases). Looked up from germline, CDR1 is SGHVS and CDR2 is FQNEAQ. Deletions cut 1 base from V and 4 bases from J, with 13 bases between. This CDR3 has 15 residues. CDR3 in amino acids: CASSLGTRKGETQYF. The CDR3 coding sequence is TGTGCCAGCAGCTTAGGCACTAGAAAGGGAGAGACCCAGTACTTC.

This clonotype was detected many times. The chain joins TRBV4-1 to TRBJ2-7; D may match TRBD1 or TRBD2 (6 bases each). V lost 3 bases and J lost 6, with 12 bases in between. Germline V gives CDR1 MGHRA, CDR2 YSYEKL. The CDR3 is made up of 13 amino acids. CDR3 in DNA: TGCGCCAGCAGCCACGCGACGGGGGCCGAGCAGTACTTC. Its translation is CASSHATGAEQYF.

This clonotype has at least ten counts. The V call is TRBV12-5, the J call TRBJ1-2; D gene unclear. The ends were cut back, 5 bases at V and 8 bases at J, with 12 bases in the middle. The CDR3 runs 12 residues. Germline V gives CDR1 LGHNT, CDR2 FRNRAP. The CDR3 loop is CASGLLGGGYTF. CDR3 bases: TGTGCTAGTGGTCTCCTCGGTGGGGGCTACACCTTC.

V is TRBV2 and J is TRBJ1-6; unclear D gene. V lost 7 bases to trimming and J lost 4 bases, with 8 bases between them. The CDR3 extends over 13 amino acids. Germline V lookup: CDR1 SNHLY, CDR2 FYNNEI. The DNA for the CDR3 is TGTGCCAGCATTTCGGATTATAATTCACCCCTCCACTTT. It translates to CASISDYNSPLHF.

This clonotype was detected many times. V usage is TRBV2 and J usage is TRBJ1-1; 8 bases agree with TRBD1. V trimming: 7 bases; J trimming: 6 bases; junction bases outside the gene matches: 10. This CDR3 comprises 14 residues. CDR1 SNHLY and CDR2 FYNNEI come from the germline V gene. This CDR3 is CASTVAGGRSEAFF. CDR3 nucleotide sequence: TGTGCCAGCACCGTGGCAGGGGGCCGGTCTGAAGCTTTCTTT.

The chain links TRBV20-1 to TRBJ1-1, with 8 bases fitting TRBD1. The CDR3 has 13 amino acids. After removal of 5 bases from V and 11 bases from J, the junction contained 13 bases not matched to a gene. The germline CDR1 and CDR2 sequences are DFQATT and SNEGSKA (reference sequence). This CDR3 reads CSAPGQAKRGAFF. CDR3 DNA: TGCAGTGCTCCGGGACAGGCGAAGAGGGGGGCTTTCTTT.